This is a list of T cell receptor beta chains from one sample in a study of response to subunit inactivated influenza vaccine. MiXCR was run by TCRdb on the RT-PCR reads, yielding one entry per CDR3 protein. The repertoire includes 500,000 to 600,000 distinct CDR3 sequences, 7.5% to 8.5% of them detected once, and 10% to 15% sits in the top ten. The sequencing here drew on PBMCs from blood, taken 23 to 25 months after vaccination. These receptors were taken from a man in his fifties or sixties who received an inactivated influenza vaccine. CDR3s include the opening cysteine and the closing phenylalanine or tryptophan. A D gene is named only where the DNA matches it firmly. Where a row states a size, it is once, few, many or the class of an expanded clone; other rows omit it.

V	size	D	J	CDR3	DNA
TRBV13	NA	NA	TRBJ2-7	CASRDSLYDTYEQYF	TGTGCCAGCAGAGACTCCTTGTATGACACCTACGAGCAGTACTTC
TRBV3-1	few	NA	TRBJ2-4	CASSHAGAKNIQYF	TGTGCCAGCAGCCATGCGGGAGCCAAAAACATTCAGTACTTC
TRBV9	few	NA	TRBJ2-1	CASSPTLGLYNEQFF	TGTGCCAGCAGCCCGACTTTGGGTCTCTACAATGAGCAGTTCTTC
TRBV20-1	NA	NA	TRBJ1-4	CSARLTGPRNEKLFF	TGCAGTGCCCGACTTACAGGGCCGAGAAATGAAAAACTGTTTTTT
TRBV28	many	NA	TRBJ2-7	CASSLHGYEQYF	TGTGCCAGCAGTTTACACGGCTACGAGCAGTACTTC
TRBV4-3	many	NA	TRBJ2-7	CASSQDRREQYF	TGCGCCAGCAGCCAAGACAGGCGCGAGCAGTACTTC
TRBV20-1	NA	TRBD2	TRBJ2-2	CSAREGGGRNTGELFF	TGCAGTGCTAGAGAGGGCGGCGGGAGGAACACCGGGGAGCTGTTTTTT
TRBV9	NA	NA	TRBJ1-2	CASAGQNYGYTF	TGTGCCAGCGCCGGACAGAACTATGGCTACACCTTC
TRBV5-1	NA	NA	TRBJ2-1	CASSFRVPGYNEQFF	TGCGCCAGCAGCTTTCGCGTGCCGGGATACAATGAGCAGTTCTTC
TRBV5-1	few	TRBD1	TRBJ1-2	CASSLSRTGGLNYGYTF	TGCGCCAGCAGCTTATCGAGGACAGGGGGCTTAAACTATGGCTACACCTTC
TRBV7-8	NA	TRBD1	TRBJ2-2	CASSRDPDRGAGELFF	TGTGCCAGCAGCCGTGACCCGGACAGGGGCGCCGGGGAGCTGTTTTTT
TRBV7-6	many	TRBD1	TRBJ1-2	CASSNPTGGRANYGYTF	TGTGCCAGCAGCAATCCGACAGGGGGTAGAGCTAACTATGGCTACACCTTC
TRBV6-2/TRBV6-3	few	TRBD2	TRBJ2-3	CAGSYSQLAGRPDTQYF	TGTGCCGGCAGTTACTCGCAGCTAGCGGGACGACCAGATACGCAGTATTTT
TRBV20-1	few	NA	TRBJ1-6	CSARDGGRSSYNSPLHF	TGCAGTGCTAGAGATGGAGGCCGGAGCTCCTATAATTCACCCCTCCACTTT
TRBV15	NA	NA	TRBJ1-2	CATSRGRETGYTF	TGTGCCACCAGCAGAGGTCGGGAGACTGGCTACACCTTC
TRBV20-1	many	TRBD2	TRBJ2-3	CSKLGASGVTDTQYF	TGCAGCAAGTTAGGGGCTAGCGGGGTGACAGATACGCAGTATTTT
TRBV14	NA	NA	TRBJ1-2	CASSPFPSGGYTF	TGTGCCAGCAGCCCGTTCCCATCGGGGGGCTACACCTTC
TRBV18	few	TRBD1	TRBJ2-7	CASSPTTGNEQYF	TGTGCCAGCTCACCAACGACAGGGAACGAGCAGTACTTC
TRBV15	NA	NA	TRBJ1-4	CATSRDRATNEKLFF	TGTGCCACCAGCAGAGATCGGGCAACTAATGAAAAACTGTTTTTT
TRBV18	few	TRBD1	TRBJ1-4	CASSARGQVNEKLFF	TGTGCCAGCTCAGCCCGCGGACAGGTTAATGAAAAACTGTTTTTT
TRBV27	few	TRBD1	TRBJ2-7	CASSHRTGPTEQYF	TGTGCCAGCAGTCACAGGACAGGACCTACGGAGCAGTACTTC
TRBV15	NA	TRBD2	TRBJ2-1	CATSRVGSGGFGEQFF	TGTGCCACCAGCAGAGTCGGTAGCGGGGGGTTCGGTGAGCAGTTCTTC
TRBV6-1	NA	NA	TRBJ2-5	CASSEMSGGQETQYF	TGTGCCAGCAGTGAGATGTCCGGGGGCCAAGAGACCCAGTACTTC
TRBV4-3	few	TRBD1	TRBJ2-4	CASSLGTGGISGDIQYF	TGCGCCAGCAGCCTAGGGACAGGGGGCATCAGTGGGGACATTCAGTACTTC
TRBV12-3/TRBV12-4	many	TRBD1	TRBJ2-3	CASSPGQGRGDTQYF	TGTGCCAGCAGCCCCGGACAGGGCCGGGGAGATACGCAGTATTTT
TRBV9	NA	NA	TRBJ2-1	CASSEGGTVDYNEQFF	TGTGCCAGCAGCGAAGGGGGGACAGTGGACTACAATGAGCAGTTCTTC
TRBV7-9	medium-sized	TRBD1	TRBJ1-5	CASSLDRGPGNQPQHF	TGTGCCAGCAGCTTAGACAGGGGTCCAGGTAATCAGCCCCAGCATTTT
TRBV11-2	NA	TRBD1	TRBJ2-3	CASTVGQGADTQYF	TGTGCCAGCACGGTGGGACAGGGGGCGGATACGCAGTATTTT
TRBV12-3/TRBV12-4	many	TRBD1	TRBJ2-7	CASSWTGFPYEQYF	TGTGCCAGCAGTTGGACAGGTTTCCCCTACGAGCAGTACTTC
TRBV5-8	few	NA	TRBJ2-1	CASSVRGHNEQFF	TGTGCCAGCAGCGTCCGGGGCCACAATGAGCAGTTCTTC
TRBV20-1	NA	TRBD2	TRBJ2-4	CSALTSERGGDLAKNIQYF	TGCAGTGCTCTGACCTCAGAGCGGGGGGGAGATCTAGCCAAAAACATTCAGTACTTC